This T cell receptor (beta chain) was recorded in a study of T cell changes during pregnancy in multiple sclerosis. Profiled with immunoSEQ multiplex PCR; TCRdb holds only in-frame clones, not every one. The table shows 40,000 or so clones, with 90% occurring only once. Looked up from germline, CDR1 is KGHSH and CDR2 is LQKENI. V was clipped by 6 bases and J by 2 bases, with 10 bases between them. The CDR3 runs 13 residues. The specimen was CD4+ T cells from peripheral blood mononuclear cells, collected in the first trimester of pregnancy. The chain links TRBV18 to TRBJ1-2; D not certain. The clonotype was recovered from a female donor in good health, enrolled as a control in a pregnancy study. The CDR3 is CASSARANYGYTF. In DNA form, the CDR3 reads TGTGCCAGCTCGGCCCGAGCGAACTATGGCTACACCTTC.